A selection of T cell receptor beta chains follows, all from one sample in a study of shared clonotypes between healthy human individuals. Assay used: immunoSEQ multiplex PCR; TCRdb lists only in-frame clones, some missing. The sample has hundreds of thousands of clones, just over 90% seen once. Sequences were obtained from naive CD8+ T cells sorted from blood. The receptors here all came from a man aged 30 to 45 in good health. Each CDR3 is given with its conserved first and last residue. Each record gives: V gene, J gene, D gene, clone size, CDR3 DNA, CDR3 protein. A D gene is named only where the DNA matches it firmly. Part of the rows lack a size; the others show once, few, many or a class for expanded clones.

TRBV6-5,TRBJ1-1,.,.,TGTGCCAGCAGTTACTCTGTGGGCTTTGACACTGAAGCTTTCTTT,CASSYSVGFDTEAFF
TRBV6-1,TRBJ2-7,.,once,TGTGCCAGCAGAACCCGTAACGGAGGCTACGAGCAGTACTTC,CASRTRNGGYEQYF
TRBV6-6,TRBJ2-2,.,.,TGTGCCAGCTTGGGCACCACGAACACCGGGGAGCTGTTTTTT,CASLGTTNTGELFF
TRBV7-9,TRBJ2-1,TRBD1,.,TGTGCCAGCAGCCCACGACAGGGCTTGGAGTACAATGAGCAGTTCTTC,CASSPRQGLEYNEQFF
TRBV6-1,TRBJ1-1,TRBD1,.,TGTGCCAGTACAGGGGTGTGGACTGAAGCTTTCTTT,CASTGVWTEAFF
TRBV23-1,TRBJ2-1,TRBD1,.,TGCGCCAGCATCACCCCCGGAACCGGGACAGAGCACAATGAGCAGTTCTTC,CASITPGTGTEHNEQFF
TRBV9,TRBJ2-2,.,.,TGTGCCAGCAGAATGGAGCCTAACGGGGAGCTGTTTTTT,CASRMEPNGELFF
TRBV4-2,TRBJ1-1,.,.,TGTGCCAGCAGCCCATTTGGGCGAGGCTCTAAACCTGAAGCTTTCTTT,CASSPFGRGSKPEAFF
TRBV18,TRBJ1-4,.,once,TGTGCCAGCTCACCACGACAGAGTAATGAAAAACTGTTTTTT,CASSPRQSNEKLFF
TRBV29-1,TRBJ2-1,.,.,TGCAGCGTTGAACGGCCATGGGGGAATGAGCAGTTCTTC,CSVERPWGNEQFF
TRBV11-2,TRBJ2-2,.,.,TGTGCCAGCAGCTTAGCTATAGCCAGGGTAGACACCGGGGAGCTGTTTTTT,CASSLAIARVDTGELFF
TRBV11-2,TRBJ2-7,.,.,TGTGCCAGCAGCTTAGTTCAGGGAAGCTGGGAGCAGTACTTC,CASSLVQGSWEQYF
TRBV27,TRBJ2-1,.,.,TGTGCCAGCAGTCTAGGGACTTCCTACAATGAGCAGTTCTTC,CASSLGTSYNEQFF
TRBV7-9,TRBJ2-1,TRBD2,.,TGTGCCAGCAGCTACATTAGCGGGAGGGAACTCGCTGATGAGCAGTTCTTC,CASSYISGRELADEQFF
TRBV5-4,TRBJ1-1,.,.,TGTGCCAGCAGCTCATCAGGAGCATACACTGAAGCTTTCTTT,CASSSSGAYTEAFF
TRBV7-6,TRBJ2-1,TRBD2,.,TGTGCCAGCAGCTTAGCACTAGCGGGAGAGATGGCCGCCAATGAGCAGTTCTTC,CASSLALAGEMAANEQFF
TRBV9,TRBJ1-1,.,.,TGTGCCAGCAGCGTAGTCACTGAAGCTTTCTTT,CASSVVTEAFF
TRBV13,TRBJ2-7,TRBD2,.,TGTGCCAGCAGCCCCGCCGGGACTAGCGGGAGTTACGAGCAGTACTTC,CASSPAGTSGSYEQYF
TRBV14,TRBJ2-1,TRBD1,.,TGTGCCAGCAGCCAAGTTAGGGACCGGGACAGGGAGAAGGGCTCCTACAATGAGCAGTTCTTC,CASSQVRDRDREKGSYNEQFF
TRBV9,TRBJ1-5,TRBD1,.,TGTGCCAGCAGCGTCCCCTCCAGGGGGTTCGATCAGCCCCAGCATTTT,CASSVPSRGFDQPQHF
TRBV7-2,TRBJ2-5,TRBD1,.,TGTGCCAGCAGCTTAGGACAGGGGATCGCCCAGTACTTC,CASSLGQGIAQYF
TRBV29-1,TRBJ2-7,.,.,TGCAGCGTGGCAGGATCAGGCTACGAGCAGTACTTC,CSVAGSGYEQYF
TRBV7-9,TRBJ1-1,.,.,TGTGCCAGCAGCCCACCGGGGAACACTGAAGCTTTCTTT,CASSPPGNTEAFF
TRBV9,TRBJ1-5,.,.,TGTGCCAGCAGCGTACCCACCCCGGCGTATAGCAATCAGCCCCAGCATTTT,CASSVPTPAYSNQPQHF
TRBV7-9,TRBJ2-1,TRBD2,.,TGTGCCAGCAGCCCGCCCCTCGGGCTAGCGGGAGCTCGTGAGCAGTTCTTC,CASSPPLGLAGAREQFF
TRBV9,TRBJ2-4,TRBD2,.,TGTGCCAGCAGCCCCAGTGGGGGGGTGGCCAAAAACATTCAGTACTTC,CASSPSGGVAKNIQYF
TRBV28,TRBJ1-2,.,.,TGTGCCAGCAGTTTGGAGGGGGTGGATGGCTACACCTTC,CASSLEGVDGYTF
TRBV13,TRBJ2-5,.,.,TGTGCCAGCAGCCCTGTTAGCGAAGAGACCCAGTACTTC,CASSPVSEETQYF
TRBV5-1,TRBJ1-1,.,once,TGCGCCAGCAGCTTGAGGGAGGGCTTCGGGAACACTGAAGCTTTCTTT,CASSLREGFGNTEAFF
TRBV6-1,TRBJ2-7,.,.,TGTGCCAGCAGTGATCTGGAATACGAGCAGTACTTC,CASSDLEYEQYF
TRBV5-8,TRBJ1-4,.,.,TGTGCCAGCAGCTTGCCAGAGGCAACTAATGAAAAACTGTTTTTT,CASSLPEATNEKLFF
TRBV28,TRBJ2-7,.,.,TGTGCCAGCAGTTTAGGCGTCTACGAGCAGTACTTC,CASSLGVYEQYF
TRBV2,TRBJ2-2,TRBD2,.,TGTGCCAGCAGAGGACTAGCGGGAGGGCCTTGGAACACCGGGGAGCTGTTTTTT,CASRGLAGGPWNTGELFF
TRBV12-5,TRBJ2-1,TRBD2,.,TGTGCTAGTGGTTCCGGGACTAGCGGGAGTGATGAGCAGTTCTTC,CASGSGTSGSDEQFF
TRBV28,TRBJ1-5,TRBD1,.,TGTGCCAGCAGTTGCCGGGACAGTAATAGCAATCAGCCCCAGCATTTT,CASSCRDSNSNQPQHF
TRBV19,TRBJ2-7,TRBD2,.,TGTGCCAGTACCCCAGGCGGGGGTCCCTACGAGCAGTACTTC,CASTPGGGPYEQYF
TRBV30,TRBJ2-1,.,.,TGTGCCTGGAGTGTAACTGATGAGCAGTTCTTC,CAWSVTDEQFF
TRBV7-9,TRBJ2-1,.,.,TGTGCCAGCAGCTACGGATGGGACAATGAGCAGTTCTTC,CASSYGWDNEQFF
TRBV6-5,TRBJ1-1,.,.,TGTGCCAGCAGACAGGCTTTGAACACTGAAGCTTTCTTT,CASRQALNTEAFF
TRBV4-1,TRBJ2-7,.,.,TGCGCCAGCAGCCAAGGATTCTCAGGAATCTACGAGCAGTACTTC,CASSQGFSGIYEQYF
TRBV6-5,TRBJ2-7,.,.,TGTGCCAGCAGTTCCCCCCCTTTTTCAAGGGATTACGAGCAGTACTTC,CASSSPPFSRDYEQYF
TRBV27,TRBJ1-1,.,.,TGTGCCAGCCACGGGAACACTGAAGCTTTCTTT,CASHGNTEAFF
TRBV7-9,TRBJ2-5,TRBD1,.,TGTGCCAGCAGCGGGACAGGGTTCGGCCAAGAGACCCAGTACTTC,CASSGTGFGQETQYF
TRBV19,TRBJ2-1,TRBD1,.,TGTGCCAGTAGTACTGGAGGGACAGGGTCCAATGAGCAGTTCTTC,CASSTGGTGSNEQFF
TRBV19,TRBJ2-4,.,.,TGTGCCAGTAGTACCCCAAAGGGACGCCGCAAAAACATTCAGTACTTC,CASSTPKGRRKNIQYF
TRBV7-9,TRBJ2-2,.,.,TGTGCCAGCAGCTTCGTTCCTTCCGGGGAGCTGTTTTTT,CASSFVPSGELFF
TRBV29-1,TRBJ2-1,TRBD2,.,TGCAGCGTTGAAGATATCCAGCGGGAGGGAGGTGAGCAGTTCTTC,CSVEDIQREGGEQFF
TRBV28,TRBJ2-7,TRBD2,once,TGTGCCAGCAGGGACCGGACTAGCGGAACCTCCTACGAGCAGTACTTC,CASRDRTSGTSYEQYF